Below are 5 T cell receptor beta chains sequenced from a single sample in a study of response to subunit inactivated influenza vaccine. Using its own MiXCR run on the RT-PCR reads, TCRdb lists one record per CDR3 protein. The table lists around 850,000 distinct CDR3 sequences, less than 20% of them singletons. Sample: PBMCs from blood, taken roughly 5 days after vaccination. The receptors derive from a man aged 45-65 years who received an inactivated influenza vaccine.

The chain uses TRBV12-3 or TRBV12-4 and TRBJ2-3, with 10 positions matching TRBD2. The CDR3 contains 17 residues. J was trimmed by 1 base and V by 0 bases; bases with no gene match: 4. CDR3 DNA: TGTGCCAGCAGTTTAGCGCAAGCGGGAGGGCGCACAGATACGCAGTATTTT. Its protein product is CASSLAQAGGRTDTQYF.

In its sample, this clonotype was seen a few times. Here the CDR3 reads CASSDSTDSSYNEQFF. CDR3 coding DNA: TGTGCCAGCAGTGATTCGACGGATAGCTCCTACAATGAGCAGTTCTTC. The chain carries TRBV6-1 and TRBJ2-1; no clear D gene. Germline V CDR1 and CDR2: MNHNS, SASEGT. The CDR3 contains 16 residues. Trimming cost V 3 bases and J 0 bases, with 12 bases left between them.

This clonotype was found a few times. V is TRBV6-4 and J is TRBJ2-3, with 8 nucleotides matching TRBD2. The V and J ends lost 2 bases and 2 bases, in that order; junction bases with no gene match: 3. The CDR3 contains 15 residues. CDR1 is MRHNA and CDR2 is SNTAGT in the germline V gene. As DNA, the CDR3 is TGTGCCAGCAGTGACGCGGGGGGCCCCACAGATACGCAGTATTTT. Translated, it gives CASSDAGGPTDTQYF.

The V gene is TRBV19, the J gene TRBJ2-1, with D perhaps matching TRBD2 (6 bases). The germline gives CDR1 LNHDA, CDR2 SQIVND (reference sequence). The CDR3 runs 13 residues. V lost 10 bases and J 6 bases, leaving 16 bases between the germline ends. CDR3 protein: CATQQEGRNEQFF. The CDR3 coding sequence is TGTGCCACCCAACAGGAGGGCCGCAATGAGCAGTTCTTC.

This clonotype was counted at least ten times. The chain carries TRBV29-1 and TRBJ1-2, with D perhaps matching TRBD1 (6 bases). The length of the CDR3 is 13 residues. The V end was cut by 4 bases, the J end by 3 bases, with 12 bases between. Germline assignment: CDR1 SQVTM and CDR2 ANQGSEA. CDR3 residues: CSVGRGRDYGYTF. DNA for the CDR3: TGCAGCGTTGGCAGGGGACGCGACTATGGCTACACCTTC.